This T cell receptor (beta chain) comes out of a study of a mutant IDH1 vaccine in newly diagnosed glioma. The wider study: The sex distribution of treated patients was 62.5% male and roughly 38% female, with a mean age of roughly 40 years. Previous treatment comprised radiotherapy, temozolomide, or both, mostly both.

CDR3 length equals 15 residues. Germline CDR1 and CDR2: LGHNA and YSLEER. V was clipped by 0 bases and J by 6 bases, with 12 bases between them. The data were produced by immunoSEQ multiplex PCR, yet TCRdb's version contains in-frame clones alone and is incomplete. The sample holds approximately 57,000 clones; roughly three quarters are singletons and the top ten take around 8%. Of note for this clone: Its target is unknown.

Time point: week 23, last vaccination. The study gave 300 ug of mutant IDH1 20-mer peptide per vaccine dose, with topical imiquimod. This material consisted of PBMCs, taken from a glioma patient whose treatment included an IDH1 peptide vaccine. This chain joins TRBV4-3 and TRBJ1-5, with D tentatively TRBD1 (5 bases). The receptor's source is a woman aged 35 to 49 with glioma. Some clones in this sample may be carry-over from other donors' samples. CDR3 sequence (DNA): TGCGCCAGCAGCCAAGATAGTTGGGGGATTCAGCCCCAGCATTTT. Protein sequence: CASSQDSWGIQPQHF.